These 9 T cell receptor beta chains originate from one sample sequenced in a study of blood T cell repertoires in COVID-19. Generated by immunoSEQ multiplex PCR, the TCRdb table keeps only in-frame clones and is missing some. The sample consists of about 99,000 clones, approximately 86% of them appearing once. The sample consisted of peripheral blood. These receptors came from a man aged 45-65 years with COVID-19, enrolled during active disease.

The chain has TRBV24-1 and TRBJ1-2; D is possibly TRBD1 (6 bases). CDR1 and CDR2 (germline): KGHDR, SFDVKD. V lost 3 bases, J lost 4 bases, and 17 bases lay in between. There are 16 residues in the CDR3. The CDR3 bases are TGTGCCACCAGTGATCCTCGGGGGGGGGCAAGCTATGGCTACACCTTC. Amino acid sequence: CATSDPRGGASYGYTF.

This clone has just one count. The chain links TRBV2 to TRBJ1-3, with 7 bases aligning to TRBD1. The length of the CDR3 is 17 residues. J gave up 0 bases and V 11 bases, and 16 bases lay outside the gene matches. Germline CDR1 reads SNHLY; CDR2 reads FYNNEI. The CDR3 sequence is CASQRSQGISSGNTIYF. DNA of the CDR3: TGTGCCTCCCAGCGGTCACAGGGGATTAGCTCTGGAAACACCATATATTTT.

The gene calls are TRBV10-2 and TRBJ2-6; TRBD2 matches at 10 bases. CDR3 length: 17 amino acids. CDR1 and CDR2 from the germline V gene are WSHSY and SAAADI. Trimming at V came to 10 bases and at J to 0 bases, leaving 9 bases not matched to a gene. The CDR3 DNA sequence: TGCGCCATCTCCCAGAGCGGGGGGGCCTCTGGGGCCAACGTCCTGACTTTC. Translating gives CAISQSGGASGANVLTF.

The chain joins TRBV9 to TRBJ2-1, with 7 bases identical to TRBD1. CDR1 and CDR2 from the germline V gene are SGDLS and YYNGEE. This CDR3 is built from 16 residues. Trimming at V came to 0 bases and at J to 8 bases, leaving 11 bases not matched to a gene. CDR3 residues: CASSVGEGAMGHEQFF. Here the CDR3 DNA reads TGTGCCAGCAGCGTAGGAGAGGGGGCCATGGGCCATGAGCAGTTCTTC. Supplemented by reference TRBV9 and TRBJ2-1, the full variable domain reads DSGVTQTPKHLITATGQRVTLRCSPRSGDLSVYWYQQSLDQGLQFLIQYYNGEERAKGNILERFSAQQFPDLHSELNLSSLELGDSALYFCASSVGEGAMGHEQFFGPGTRLTVL.

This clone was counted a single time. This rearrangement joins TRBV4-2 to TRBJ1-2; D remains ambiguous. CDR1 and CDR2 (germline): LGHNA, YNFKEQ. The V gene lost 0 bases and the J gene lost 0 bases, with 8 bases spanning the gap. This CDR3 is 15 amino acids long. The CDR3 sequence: CASSQEYRSNYGYTF. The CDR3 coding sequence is TGTGCCAGCAGCCAAGAGTACAGATCTAACTATGGCTACACCTTC.

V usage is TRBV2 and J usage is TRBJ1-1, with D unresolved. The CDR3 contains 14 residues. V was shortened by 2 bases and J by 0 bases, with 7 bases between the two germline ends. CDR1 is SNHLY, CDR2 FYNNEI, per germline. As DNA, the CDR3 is TGTGCCAGCAGTGAAACCGGGGTGAACACTGAAGCTTTCTTT. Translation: CASSETGVNTEAFF.

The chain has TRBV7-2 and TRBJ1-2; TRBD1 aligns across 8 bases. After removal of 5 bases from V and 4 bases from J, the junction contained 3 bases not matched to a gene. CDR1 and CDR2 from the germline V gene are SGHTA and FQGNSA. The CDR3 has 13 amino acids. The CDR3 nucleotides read TGTGCCAGCAGCCACGACAGGGGCTATGGCTACACCTTC. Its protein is CASSHDRGYGYTF.

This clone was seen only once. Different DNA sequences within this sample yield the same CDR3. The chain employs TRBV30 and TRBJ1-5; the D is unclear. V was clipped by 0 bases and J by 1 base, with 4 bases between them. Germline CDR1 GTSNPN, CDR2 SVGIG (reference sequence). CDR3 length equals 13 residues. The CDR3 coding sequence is TGTGCCTGGAGTGTACGGAGCAATCAGCCCCAGCATTTT. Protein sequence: CAWSVRSNQPQHF.

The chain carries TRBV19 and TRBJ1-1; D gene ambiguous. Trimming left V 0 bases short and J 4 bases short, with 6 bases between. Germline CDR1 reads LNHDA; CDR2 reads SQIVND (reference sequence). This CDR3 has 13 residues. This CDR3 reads CASSIDLGTEAFF. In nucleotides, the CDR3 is TGTGCCAGTAGTATAGATCTAGGCACTGAAGCTTTCTTT.